This T cell receptor beta chain emerged from a study of long-term antiretroviral therapy in people with HIV. Study-wide results and caveats: Following ART, diversity rose but still fell short of transplant donor controls. Dominating the repertoire at all time points were the clones that expanded before ART.

Survey-level resolution applied to immunoSEQ assay v3.0. Profiled with immunoSEQ multiplex PCR; TCRdb holds only in-frame clones, not every one. The sample records 15,000 to 20,000 clones, about 81% being singletons. Trimming removed 1 base at V and 2 bases at J, with 9 bases between. Per germline, CDR1 LNHNV and CDR2 YYDKDF (reference sequence). There are 14 residues in the CDR3. As regards this clone: What it binds is unknown.

The sample consisted of unsorted PBMCs, taken 0.3 years after starting antiretroviral therapy. The source of this sequence is a man aged 18 to 29 with HIV. The rearrangement joins TRBV15 to TRBJ2-7, with no clear D. The CDR3 region has the DNA TGTGCCACCAGCAGAGTGGTGAGTACCTACGAGCAGTACTTC. Encoded protein: CATSRVVSTYEQYF.